This TCR beta chain comes out of a study of blood T cell repertoires in COVID-19. Study background: The study drew acute and convalescent COVID-19 samples from the United States, Italy and Spain. Sources were T cells, B-cell-depleted T cells, or PBMCs; the material itself was cDNA or gDNA.

Germline CDR1 is SGHDN and CDR2 is FVKESK. This CDR3 has 14 residues. V gave up 4 bases and J gave up 5 bases, with 12 bases separating them. Methods used by the authors: Estimation of nucleated cell counts relied on the amplification of reference gene primers. Repertoires were generated with immunoSEQ multiplex PCR, while TCRdb's copy carries only in-frame clones and drops some. Clone size and V and J calls were adopted from that table, with D and trimming inferred from the DNA. The table lists 55,000 to 70,000 clones, around 87% of them singletons. This clonotype was sampled from a man between 70 and 80 years old with acute or convalescent COVID-19. The sequencing input was peripheral blood. The chain couples TRBV14 to TRBJ1-5; D remains ambiguous. This CDR3 reads CASSLLGGDQPQHF. The CDR3 DNA sequence: TGTGCCAGCAGCCTCCTGGGCGGGGATCAGCCCCAGCATTTT.